This T cell receptor beta chain was documented in a study of blood T cell repertoires in COVID-19. Here immunoSEQ multiplex PCR was the method, and the copy in TCRdb shows in-frame clones only, minus some. Of under 100,000 clones listed, around 81% are singletons. The CDR3 extends over 16 amino acids. The germline gives CDR1 MDHEN, CDR2 SYDVKM. The J segment lost 4 bases and the V segment lost 4 bases, leaving 5 bases of the junction unmatched. The sequence came from a middle-aged man with acute or convalescent COVID-19. The gene calls are TRBV28 and TRBJ2-1; 12 nucleotides align to TRBD2. The specimen sequenced was peripheral blood. The chain's CDR3 is CASSSIGLAGYNEQFF. CDR3 nucleotides: TGTGCCAGCAGTTCCATCGGACTAGCGGGATACAATGAGCAGTTCTTC.